This T cell receptor (beta chain) comes out of a study of identical twins' blood T cells. Both ends of each TCR cDNA library bore sample-specific barcodes. TCRdb reprocessed the 5' RACE reads with MiXCR, giving one entry per CDR3 protein. Found here are roughly 380,000 distinct CDR3 sequences, 28% of them singletons; the top ten hold about 6.1%. The CDR3 consists of 16 residues. Germline V gene data show CDR1 as SGHRS and CDR2 as YFSETQ. Trimming took 4 bases from V and 3 from J, leaving 16 bases between them. Material for sequencing was PBMCs. The TCR comes from a woman between 18 and 55 years old in good health. V usage is TRBV5-1 and J usage is TRBJ1-4, with D hard to call. The CDR3 spells CASSLAMTAANEKLFF. The CDR3 region has the DNA TGCGCCAGCAGCCTGGCGATGACGGCAGCTAATGAAAAACTGTTTTTT.